This entry concerns a single T cell receptor (beta chain). Its target is not known. The source of the sample is a study of T cell repertoires in cytomegalovirus infection. Whole-study context: Selection of CMV epitopes for the study included recently identified HLA-C-restricted and well-studied HLA-B-restricted ones.

Findings and limits, study-wide: There were HLA-C-restricted CMV-specific TCR beta clonotypes dominating the ex vivo response.

MiXCR, applied by TCRdb to the reads, yields one record per CDR3 protein. The sample holds about 47,000 distinct CDR3 sequences; 15% to 20% are singletons and the top ten take about 82%. Per the germline V gene, CDR1 is MGHDK and CDR2 is SYGVNS. Trimming took 10 bases from V and 8 from J, leaving 20 bases between them. The CDR3 is made up of 13 amino acids. This clonotype was sampled from a human donor in good health (CMV status not recorded). Some clones in this sample may be carry-over from other donors' samples. The J gene is TRBJ1-2, the V gene TRBV25-1; the D is unclear. The sequences come from CD8+ T cells from cultured PBMCs, collected from culture after CMV antigen stimulation. The CDR3 protein is CATLGDVQKGYTF. For the CDR3, the DNA is TGTGCCACCCTAGGAGACGTGCAGAAAGGCTACACCTTC.